This T cell receptor (beta chain) was recorded in a study of blood T cell repertoires in COVID-19. Original methodology: Cell counts per sample came from amplifying reference gene primers. TCRdb keeps only in-frame clones here, not all; method: immunoSEQ multiplex PCR. The V and J calls and clone size come from that table; D and trimming were worked out from the DNA. The sample lists approximately 120,000 clones, more than 80% occurring once. This CDR3 comprises 14 residues. V lost 0 bases to trimming and J lost 6 bases; unmatched junction nucleotides: 3. Germline CDR1 MNHEY, CDR2 SVGAGI. V gene TRBV6-5 combines with J gene TRBJ1-2; TRBD1 aligns across 8 bases. The sequence was collected from a human donor in a cohort sampled during active COVID-19. Sequencing was done on a sample of peripheral blood. CDR3 bases: TGTGCCAGCAGTTACTCGGACAGGGATCATGGCTACACCTTC. Its protein is CASSYSDRDHGYTF.